This entry lists 29 T cell receptor beta chains sequenced from one sample in a study of OX40 agonist ivuxolimab in advanced cancers. This table comes from immunoSEQ multiplex PCR, and its TCRdb copy is limited to in-frame clones, with some not included. The sample carries fewer than 60,000 clones, roughly 82% recorded once. The sequences come from CD4+ or CD8+ T cells sorted from blood, collected in a trial of the OX40 agonist ivuxolimab. Receptor source: an adult with an advanced solid tumor such as melanoma, head and neck, liver or kidney cancer.

V gene TRBV5-4 combines with J gene TRBJ2-1, with D uncertain. The CDR3 extends over 15 amino acids. Germline V lookup: CDR1 SGHNT, CDR2 YYREEE (reference sequence). The V and J ends lost 3 bases and 2 bases respectively, with 12 bases between them. CDR3 sequence: CASSSRDTAYNEQFF. DNA for the CDR3: TGTGCCAGCAGCTCCCGAGACACCGCCTACAATGAGCAGTTCTTC.

This sequence joins TRBV5-1 and TRBJ1-5; TRBD1 agrees at 10 bases. J lost 4 bases, V lost 5 bases, and 6 bases had no gene match. The CDR3 is 15 residues long. Germline V gene sequence: CDR1 SGHRS, CDR2 YFSETQ. CDR3 amino acids: CASSTTGGENQPQHF. As DNA, the CDR3 is TGCGCCAGCAGTACGACAGGGGGCGAGAATCAGCCCCAGCATTTT.

A few counts support this clone. This chain uses TRBV7-2 with TRBJ2-1; D gene ambiguous. The CDR3 runs 15 residues. Trimming cost V 1 base and J 8 bases, with 15 bases left between them. In germline, CDR1 is SGHTA, CDR2 FQGNSA. CDR3 nucleotides: TGTGCCAGCAGCTTAGAGACCCTAGGTGTCCATGAGCAGTTCTTC. Protein: CASSLETLGVHEQFF.

The chain uses TRBV4-1 and TRBJ1-2; D gene ambiguous. Deletions cut 3 bases from V and 5 bases from J, with 34 bases between. CDR1 is MGHRA and CDR2 is YSYEKL in the germline V gene. CDR3 size: 21 residues. The CDR3: CASSHPSRSRTTPQRDYGYTF. The CDR3 DNA reads as TGCGCCAGCAGCCATCCCAGCAGGAGCAGAACCACCCCCCAACGAGATTATGGCTACACCTTC.

The chain joins TRBV9 to TRBJ2-3; TRBD2 aligns across 7 bases. Germline assignment: CDR1 SGDLS and CDR2 YYNGEE. This CDR3 spans 17 amino acids. V lost 0 bases to trimming and J lost 1 base; unmatched junction nucleotides: 8. The CDR3 nucleotides read TGTGCCAGCAGCGTAGCCCCCCCGGCGGGAGGCACAGATACGCAGTATTTT. This encodes CASSVAPPAGGTDTQYF. Full variable domain (outside the CDR3, taken from reference TRBV9 and TRBJ2-3): DSGVTQTPKHLITATGQRVTLRCSPRSGDLSVYWYQQSLDQGLQFLIQYYNGEERAKGNILERFSAQQFPDLHSELNLSSLELGDSALYFCASSVAPPAGGTDTQYFGPGTRLTVL.

The CDR3, as DNA: TGTGCCAGCAGTTCCCCTGGGAGGCCAGCCAAAAACATTCAGTACTTC. Translated, it gives CASSSPGRPAKNIQYF. V and J are TRBV5-5 and TRBJ2-4, with a tentative D call TRBD2 (6 bases). Germline V gene lookup returns CDR1 SGHKS and CDR2 YYEKEE (reference sequence). The V end lost 5 bases, the J end lost 0 bases, and 15 bases lay between the germline ends. There are 16 residues in the CDR3.

A remark on this clone: A read error may account for a junction end that differs from germline. The rearrangement uses TRBV11-2 and TRBJ2-7; no clear D. CDR3 length: 15 residues. Germline loops: CDR1 SGHAT, CDR2 FQNNGV. The CDR3 DNA sequence: TGTGCCAACAGCTTAGTTTCGGGCAGGAGCCACGAGCAGTACTTC. Translation gives CANSLVSGRSHEQYF.

The chain is built from TRBV11-2 and TRBJ2-2; TRBD1 matches at 11 bases. The CDR3 has 15 residues. The germline gives CDR1 SGHAT, CDR2 FQNNGV. J was trimmed by 7 bases and V by 4 bases; bases with no gene match: 5. DNA for the CDR3: TGTGCCAGCAGCTCCCGGACAGGGGGCATCGGGGAGCTGTTTTTT. The encoded protein is CASSSRTGGIGELFF.

The gene calls are TRBV6-6 and TRBJ1-4; no clear D gene. Germline V gene lookup returns CDR1 MNHNY and CDR2 SVGAGI (reference sequence). The CDR3 runs to 16 residues. Between the trimmed V and J ends, which lost 5 bases and 7 bases, there was a span of 20 bases. CDR3 sequence (DNA): TGTGCCAGCAGTCCCCTGGGCAGGCCTAGAGGTGAAAAACTGTTTTTT. Protein product: CASSPLGRPRGEKLFF.

The chain links TRBV5-1 to TRBJ2-7; 12 nucleotides match TRBD2. This CDR3 is built from 20 residues. Germline V lookup: CDR1 SGHRS, CDR2 YFSETQ. V trimming: 2 bases; J trimming: 2 bases; junction bases outside the gene matches: 17. DNA for the CDR3: TGCGCCAGCAGCTTCCTACCCCCGGGACTAGCGGGCTTAGGGACCTACGAGCAGTACTTC. It yields the protein CASSFLPPGLAGLGTYEQYF.

The chain recombines TRBV7-9 with TRBJ1-2, with D unresolved. The CDR3 is 15 amino acids. Trimming took 1 base from V and 4 from J, leaving 13 bases between them. CDR1 SEHNR and CDR2 FQNEAQ come from the germline V gene (reference sequence). CDR3 protein: CASSLVGDLSYGYTF. The CDR3, as DNA: TGTGCCAGCAGCTTAGTCGGGGATTTATCCTATGGCTACACCTTC.

The rearrangement uses TRBV6-5 and TRBJ1-1, with 8 bases matching TRBD1. The J segment lost 4 bases and the V segment lost 5 bases, leaving 9 bases of the junction unmatched. Germline V gene sequence: CDR1 MNHEY, CDR2 SVGAGI. The CDR3 is 15 amino acids. This CDR3 reads CASSMGQVRGTEAFF. The CDR3 DNA follows: TGTGCCAGCAGTATGGGACAGGTGAGGGGCACTGAAGCTTTCTTT.

The chain has TRBV6-1 and TRBJ1-6, with 11 bases fitting TRBD1. This CDR3 is built from 17 residues. CDR1 MNHNS and CDR2 SASEGT come from the germline V gene. The J segment lost 6 bases and the V segment lost 2 bases, leaving 6 bases of the junction unmatched. The CDR3 reads CASSEPGQGVFNSPLHF. CDR3 bases: TGTGCCAGCAGTGAACCGGGACAGGGGGTCTTTAATTCACCCCTCCACTTT.

The rearrangement links TRBV7-8 to TRBJ2-1, with D possibly matching TRBD2 (6 bases). V lost 5 bases to trimming and J lost 9 bases, with 11 bases between them. Germline V CDR1 and CDR2: SGHVS, FQNEAQ. This CDR3 is built from 12 residues. The CDR3 reads CASSKLATEQFF. The DNA for the CDR3 is TGTGCCAGCAGCAAGCTAGCGACTGAGCAGTTCTTC. Variable domain in full (rest from reference TRBV7-8 and TRBJ2-1): GAGVSQSPRYKVAKRGQDVALRCDPISGHVSLFWYQQALGQGPEFLTYFQNEAQLDKSGLPSDRFFAERPEGSVSTLKIQRTQQEDSAVYLCASSKLATEQFFGPGTRLTVL.

The V gene is TRBV7-3, the J gene TRBJ2-6; 7 bases match TRBD2. Germline V gene data show CDR1 as SGHTA and CDR2 as FQGTGA. CDR3 size: 17 residues. J gave up 1 base and V 5 bases, and 8 bases lay outside the gene matches. This CDR3 is CASSRGGVSSGANVLTF. CDR3 DNA sequence: TGTGCCAGCAGCCGGGGAGGGGTCTCGTCTGGGGCCAACGTCCTGACTTTC.

The CDR3 here is CASIGDTEAFF. As DNA, the CDR3 is TGTGCCAGCATCGGGGACACTGAAGCTTTCTTT. The chain employs TRBV2 and TRBJ1-1; D is ambiguous. The germline V gene encodes CDR1 SNHLY and CDR2 FYNNEI. V was clipped by 7 bases and J by 3 bases, with 6 bases between them. The CDR3 runs 11 residues.

This clone was seen a handful of times. The chain joins TRBV19 to TRBJ2-5; D is possibly TRBD2 (6 bases). Germline CDR1 and CDR2: LNHDA and SQIVND (reference sequence). V lost 1 base to trimming and J lost 5 bases, with 14 bases between them. This CDR3 region has 15 residues. The CDR3 nucleotides are TGTGCCAGTAGTATAGCGGTAGGGAGGCAGGAGACCCAGTACTTC. It is translated as CASSIAVGRQETQYF.

Only a few counts were recorded for this clone. The CDR3 nucleotides are TGTGCCAGCAGCTTAGGTGGTGTCACCGGGGAGCTGTTTTTT. As protein: CASSLGGVTGELFF. V usage is TRBV11-2 and J usage is TRBJ2-2; D gene ambiguous. CDR3 length: 14 amino acids. The V gene lost 1 base and the J gene lost 4 bases, with 7 bases spanning the gap. Germline CDR1 reads SGHAT; CDR2 reads FQNNGV.

This clone has only a few counts. No conserved phenylalanine or tryptophan ends this CDR3, so it is likely a read error. The DNA is left out, because the CDR3 cannot be placed on it with certainty; the CDR3 is given as TCRdb lists it. The chain employs TRBV14 and TRBJ1-1; TRBD1 was called by the table and not checked on the DNA. The CDR3 spans 11 amino acids, including both terminal residues. Germline lookup yields CDR1 SGHDN and CDR2 FVKESK. The CDR3 protein is CASSPYHRGAL.

The CDR3 is CASSQEVRAGSTEAFF. As DNA, the CDR3 is TGCGCCAGCAGCCAAGAGGTTCGGGCAGGGAGCACTGAAGCTTTCTTT. This sequence joins TRBV4-3 and TRBJ1-1, with D possibly TRBD1 on 5 matching bases. Germline CDR1 is LGHNA and CDR2 is YSLEER. This CDR3 is 16 amino acids long. V lost 0 bases and J lost 4, with 15 bases in between.

The V call is TRBV5-6, the J call TRBJ2-3; 8 nucleotides line up with TRBD1. CDR1 and CDR2 from the germline V gene are SGHDT and YYEEEE. The CDR3 spans 15 residues. V was clipped by 4 bases and J by 2 bases; unmatched bases: 6. CDR3 DNA sequence: TGTGCCAGCAGCCAGCAGACAGGGGTCACAGATACGCAGTATTTT. Translating it yields CASSQQTGVTDTQYF.

In the case of this clone: Other DNA sequences in the same sample also yield this CDR3. The chain has TRBV6-1 and TRBJ2-3; 7 nucleotides line up with TRBD1. The junction had 6 bases not matched to a gene; V was cut back by 6 bases and J by 3 bases. Germline CDR1 is MNHNS and CDR2 is SASEGT. There are 14 residues in the CDR3. CDR3 in amino acids: CASRTGPYTDTQYF. The CDR3 DNA reads as TGTGCCAGCAGGACAGGGCCCTATACAGATACGCAGTATTTT.

The rearrangement joins TRBV10-1 to TRBJ1-1, with a possible D match to TRBD1 (5 bases). Germline-derived CDR1 and CDR2 are WNHNN and SYGVQD (reference sequence). This CDR3 is built from 14 residues. The V end lost 0 bases, the J end lost 4 bases, and 9 bases lay between the germline ends. CDR3: CASSESGQGTEAFF. As DNA, the CDR3 is TGCGCCAGCAGTGAGTCAGGGCAGGGCACTGAAGCTTTCTTT.

The V call is TRBV29-1, the J call TRBJ1-4, with a weak D call TRBD1 (5 bases). The germline V and J ends were trimmed by 7 bases and 3 bases, with 9 bases remaining between them. Germline V CDR1 and CDR2: SQVTM, ANQGSEA. The length of the CDR3 is 12 residues. CDR3: CSGREPNEKLFF. As DNA, the CDR3 is TGCAGCGGCAGGGAACCTAATGAAAAACTGTTTTTT.

The chain joins TRBV11-2 to TRBJ1-3; D call uncertain. CDR3 length equals 16 residues. V lost 0 bases to trimming and J lost 1 base, with 10 bases between them. CDR1 is SGHAT, CDR2 FQNNGV, per germline. In DNA form, the CDR3 reads TGTGCCAGCAGCTTAGACTGGCTCGTATCTGGAAACACCATATATTTT. This translates into CASSLDWLVSGNTIYF.

The chain links TRBV6-5 to TRBJ2-7, with D perhaps TRBD1 (6 bases). This CDR3 contains 13 residues. V was pared by 6 bases and J by 7 bases, with 16 bases between. Germline loops: CDR1 MNHEY, CDR2 SVGAGI. This CDR3 is CASRASGATEQYF. DNA of the CDR3: TGTGCCAGCAGGGCATCAGGGGCCACAGAGCAGTACTTC.

This chain joins TRBV9 and TRBJ1-2; 9 nucleotides match TRBD1. V was clipped by 9 bases and J by 4 bases; unmatched bases: 7. The CDR3 spans 13 residues. In germline, CDR1 is SGDLS, CDR2 YYNGEE. The CDR3 nucleotides read TGTGCCACTCGACAGGGGGAGGGCTATGGCTACACCTTC. Translation gives CATRQGEGYGYTF.

The J gene is TRBJ2-3, the V gene TRBV18; 8 bases match TRBD2. Germline trimming cut 3 bases from V and 1 base from J; bases unmatched to any gene: 3. The CDR3 is 15 amino acids. Germline V CDR1 and CDR2: KGHSH, LQKENI. The CDR3 spells CASSPILAGTDTQYF. CDR3 bases: TGTGCCAGCTCACCCATACTAGCGGGCACAGATACGCAGTATTTT.

This clone was seen a handful of times. The chain uses TRBV7-9 and TRBJ2-4; 9 positions agree with TRBD1. The CDR3 consists of 15 residues. Germline V gene lookup returns CDR1 SEHNR and CDR2 FQNEAQ (reference sequence). Trimming removed 5 bases from V and 7 bases from J; junction bases left unmatched: 9. CDR3 amino acids: CASSLAGTGLNIQYF. In DNA form, the CDR3 reads TGTGCCAGCAGCCTCGCGGGGACAGGGCTGAACATTCAGTACTTC.